This TCR beta chain was captured by sequencing in a study of cytomegalovirus exposure and HLA in healthy donors. Overall study results and limits: Confirmation in vitro established that a few CMV-associated chains were specific for CMV antigens.

The table came from immunoSEQ multiplex PCR; TCRdb's copy has only in-frame clones and leaves some out. The data show some 70,000 clones, about 96% seen once. As for this clone: Its antigen is as yet unknown.

This CDR3 comprises 15 residues. Looked up from germline, CDR1 is MNHNY and CDR2 is SVGAGI (reference sequence). The ends lost 2 bases at V and 4 bases at J; junction bases unmatched: 7. The sample comprised PBMCs. The rearrangement links TRBV6-6 to TRBJ2-7; 8 bases are a match to TRBD1. The TCR sequence derives from a man between 18 and 35 years old in good health and CMV-seronegative. CDR3 bases: TGTGCCAGCAGTTACGCTCCGGGACAGGATTACGAGCAGTACTTC. Protein: CASSYAPGQDYEQYF.